The rows below give T cell receptor beta chains drawn from one sample of a study of cytomegalovirus exposure and HLA in healthy donors. Clones were read by immunoSEQ multiplex PCR, and TCRdb kept only the in-frame ones, dropping some. Of about 120,000 clones in the sample, roughly 80% were seen once. Sequenced sample: PBMCs. The receptor set was obtained from a man younger than 30 in good health and CMV-seropositive. The CDR3 runs from the conserved cysteine through the conserved F or W. The order of the fields is D gene, V gene, J gene, clone size, CDR3 protein, CDR3 DNA. The D gene is left open where the match is weak. Not all rows give a size; the values are once, few, many and, for expanded clones, a class.

D gene: TRBD2
V gene: TRBV4-1
J gene: TRBJ2-3
clone size: once
CDR3 protein: CASSQVGLPTDTQYF
CDR3 DNA: TGCGCCAGCAGCCAAGTGGGACTACCCACAGATACGCAGTATTTT

D gene: -
V gene: TRBV10-3
J gene: TRBJ2-5
clone size: -
CDR3 protein: CAISEGQLYQETQYF
CDR3 DNA: TGTGCCATCAGTGAAGGACAGTTGTACCAAGAGACCCAGTACTTC

D gene: TRBD1
V gene: TRBV5-1
J gene: TRBJ1-2
clone size: -
CDR3 protein: CASGTGQWTGYTF
CDR3 DNA: TGCGCCAGCGGGACAGGGCAATGGACTGGCTACACCTTC

D gene: -
V gene: TRBV5-6
J gene: TRBJ2-7
clone size: -
CDR3 protein: CASSWNRDEQYF
CDR3 DNA: TGTGCCAGCAGCTGGAATCGGGACGAGCAGTACTTC

D gene: -
V gene: TRBV10-1
J gene: TRBJ2-5
clone size: -
CDR3 protein: CASSESLQETQYF
CDR3 DNA: TGCGCCAGCAGTGAGTCCCTTCAGGAGACCCAGTACTTC

D gene: -
V gene: TRBV6-1
J gene: TRBJ1-1
clone size: few
CDR3 protein: CASSADRNTEAFF
CDR3 DNA: TGTGCCAGCAGTGCAGACAGGAACACTGAAGCTTTCTTT

D gene: -
V gene: TRBV5-4
J gene: TRBJ1-2
clone size: -
CDR3 protein: CASSLAGGFVYGYTF
CDR3 DNA: TGTGCCAGCAGCTTGGCCGGGGGATTCGTCTATGGCTACACCTTC

D gene: -
V gene: TRBV6-6
J gene: TRBJ2-7
clone size: once
CDR3 protein: CASSYSRYEQYF
CDR3 DNA: TGTGCCAGCAGTTACTCCCGGTACGAGCAGTACTTC

D gene: -
V gene: TRBV4-3
J gene: TRBJ1-2
clone size: few
CDR3 protein: CASSQGAGVSYGYTF
CDR3 DNA: TGCGCCAGCAGCCAAGGGGCAGGGGTCTCCTATGGCTACACCTTC

D gene: -
V gene: TRBV5-4
J gene: TRBJ1-2
clone size: -
CDR3 protein: CASSWDTLYGYTF
CDR3 DNA: TGTGCCAGCAGCTGGGACACGCTCTATGGCTACACCTTC

D gene: TRBD2
V gene: TRBV19
J gene: TRBJ2-1
clone size: -
CDR3 protein: CASSMVSIAGGPNEQFF
CDR3 DNA: TGTGCCAGTAGTATGGTTTCTATAGCGGGAGGACCGAATGAGCAGTTCTTC

D gene: -
V gene: TRBV6-1
J gene: TRBJ1-6
clone size: -
CDR3 protein: CASSASGSPLHF
CDR3 DNA: TGTGCCAGCAGTGCTTCGGGATCACCCCTCCACTTT

D gene: TRBD1
V gene: TRBV6-5
J gene: TRBJ2-1
clone size: -
CDR3 protein: CASSPRQGWYNEQFF
CDR3 DNA: TGTGCCAGCAGTCCGCGACAGGGGTGGTACAATGAGCAGTTCTTC